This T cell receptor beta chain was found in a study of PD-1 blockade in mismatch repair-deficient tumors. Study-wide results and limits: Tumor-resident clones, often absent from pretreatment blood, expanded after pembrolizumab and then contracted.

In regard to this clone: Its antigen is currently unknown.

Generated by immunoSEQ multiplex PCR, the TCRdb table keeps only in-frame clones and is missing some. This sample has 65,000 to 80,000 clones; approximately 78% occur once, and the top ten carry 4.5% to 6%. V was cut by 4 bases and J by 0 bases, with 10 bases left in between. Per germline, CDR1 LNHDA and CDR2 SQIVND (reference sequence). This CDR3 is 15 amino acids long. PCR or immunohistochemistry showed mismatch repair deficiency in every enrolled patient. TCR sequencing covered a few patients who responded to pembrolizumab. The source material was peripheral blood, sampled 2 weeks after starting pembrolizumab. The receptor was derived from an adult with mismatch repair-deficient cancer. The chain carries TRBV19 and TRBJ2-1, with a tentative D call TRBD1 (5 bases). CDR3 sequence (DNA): TGTGCCAGTAGTACGCATAGGGGCTCCTACAATGAGCAGTTCTTC. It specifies CASSTHRGSYNEQFF. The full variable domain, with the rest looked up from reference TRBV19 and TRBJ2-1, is DGGITQSPKYLFRKEGQNVTLSCEQNLNHDAMYWYRQDPGQGLRLIYYSQIVNDFQKGDIAEGYSVSREKKESFPLTVTSAQKNPTAFYLCASSTHRGSYNEQFFGPGTRLTVL.